This T cell receptor (beta chain) was sequenced in a study of blood T cells in healthy people across ages (dated by TCRdb to about 2015). Context from the whole study: In model experiments, template switching captured about one uniquely barcoded TCR beta cDNA molecule for every two T cells. Age-related changes in TCR beta repertoire diversity were measured in the study by deep sequencing normalized with unique cDNA molecular identifiers. Four age groups were formed from the donors: young (average 16 years), middle-aged (approximately 42), aged (roughly 58) and long-lived (more than 75). To avoid experimental bias, donors of different ages were spread randomly across the sequencing lanes. The study analyzed two additional independent replicas of 1 million unique cDNA reads from the same blood draw for two donors, one aged 18 to 29 and one aged 80 or older.

Libraries were constructed by 5' RACE. Sequencing was carried out with an Illumina HiSeq 2500. A second PCR of about 7 to 12 cycles was run with a J-beta primer mix and a sample-barcoded 5' primer. A template-switch 5' adaptor carrying 12 random nucleotides introduced a unique molecular identifier onto each TCR beta cDNA molecule. Each sample yielded at least 2.5 million CDR3-containing paired-end reads. First-strand cDNA was synthesized from all RNA with the Mint cDNA synthesis kit, primed by a TRBC-specific oligonucleotide. Following uracil-DNA glycosylase treatment, all cDNA underwent a first 18-cycle PCR with the universal primers M1SS and BC2_uni_R. Processing in the source paper ran as follows. Each sample was normalized by randomly selecting 1 million high-quality reads, each carrying a distinct molecular identifier. Reads sharing molecular identifiers were discarded rather than binned into consensus sequences. MiTCR, with a Q25 quality threshold and the strictest error-elimination algorithm, was used for CDR3 identification, clonotype clustering and error correction. Lower-bound total TCR beta diversity was estimated with a nonparametric unseen species model using Euler transformation. TCRdb reworked the public reads: Q25 trimming with fastp, MiXCR clone assembly, productive beta chains retained. For every CDR3 protein sequence, its rows merge into one entry that carries the most common genes and DNA. TCRdb, rather than the study authors, made the V and J calls. In this sample the table shows roughly 680,000 distinct CDR3 sequences, 52% of which occur a single time. Of the sample, about 14% falls within the top ten clones.

V ends up 8 bases short and J 6 bases short, with an unmatched junction base count of 13. The germline V gene supplies CDR1 LGHNA and CDR2 YSLEER. There are 15 amino acids in the CDR3, from cysteine to phenylalanine inclusive. Only the CDR3 portion is preserved as DNA: 45 bases, with reading frame beginning at the first base. Donors were about 36 systemically healthy Caucasian individuals from Russia aged roughly 6 to 100 years. Each donor gave 8 to 10 milliliters of peripheral blood, drawn into EDTA-treated Vacutainer tubes. Ficoll-Paque density-gradient centrifugation was used to isolate PBMCs, with at least 7 million per sample. Trizol reagent was used to extract total RNA from PBMCs, with at least 5.5 micrograms per sample. The percentages of naive CD45RAhigh/CD27high T cells were determined by flow cytometry on a PBMC aliquot from every donor. Overall study results and their limits: Conclusive comparison of naive and antigen-experienced compartments was prevented by the profiling of bulk unsorted PBMCs. Estimates of total diversity based on one million sequenced T cells were considered lower bounds and underestimates. The long-lived group showed more naive CD4+ T cells, fewer expanded clones and increased TCR diversity than the aged group, suggesting age selection. Because the CMV infection status of the donors was unknown, age-related changes in expanded clonotypes may potentially have been confounded. There was a strong correlation between observed TCR beta diversity and the percentage of naive T cells measured by flow cytometry. Observed TCR beta diversity per million T cells fell roughly linearly with age, and a significant reduction was already apparent by age roughly 41.

A few counts support this clonotype. The target of this receptor is not known. There are no base qualities to consult, and no much larger clone falls within one base. Recombination connected TRBV4-3 to TRBJ2-1, and 7 bases in between align with TRBD2. This TCR was recovered from an elderly woman in good health. The specimen was blood. The nucleotide sequence reads TGCGCCAGCCGCGAGGCGCTAGCGGCCTCCAATGAGCAGTTCTTC. It translates as CASREALAASNEQFF.